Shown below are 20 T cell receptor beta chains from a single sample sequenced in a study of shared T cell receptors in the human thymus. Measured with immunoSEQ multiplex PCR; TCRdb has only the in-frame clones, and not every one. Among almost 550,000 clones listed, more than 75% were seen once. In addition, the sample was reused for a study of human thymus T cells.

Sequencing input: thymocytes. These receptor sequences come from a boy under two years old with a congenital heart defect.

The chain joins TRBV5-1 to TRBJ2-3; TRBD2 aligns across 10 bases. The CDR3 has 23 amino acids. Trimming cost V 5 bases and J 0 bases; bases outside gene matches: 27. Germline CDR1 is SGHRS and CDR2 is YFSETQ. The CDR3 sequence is CASRHPETEVRTSGRSSTDTQYF. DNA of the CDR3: TGCGCCAGCAGACACCCCGAGACCGAGGTAAGGACTAGCGGACGGAGCAGCACAGATACGCAGTATTTT.

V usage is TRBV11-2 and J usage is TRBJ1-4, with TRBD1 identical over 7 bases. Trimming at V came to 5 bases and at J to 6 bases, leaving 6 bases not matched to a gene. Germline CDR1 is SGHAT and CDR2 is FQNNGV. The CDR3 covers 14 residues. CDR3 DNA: TGTGCCAGCAGCCAAGACAGGGTTTATGAAAAACTGTTTTTT. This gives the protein CASSQDRVYEKLFF.

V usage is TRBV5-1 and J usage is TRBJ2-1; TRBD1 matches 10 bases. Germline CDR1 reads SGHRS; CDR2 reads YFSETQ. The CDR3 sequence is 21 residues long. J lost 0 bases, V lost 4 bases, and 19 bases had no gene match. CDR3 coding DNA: TGCGCCAGCAGCCACCCGGACAGGGGGTTAGCGGGACTGAGCTCCTACAATGAGCAGTTCTTC. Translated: CASSHPDRGLAGLSSYNEQFF.

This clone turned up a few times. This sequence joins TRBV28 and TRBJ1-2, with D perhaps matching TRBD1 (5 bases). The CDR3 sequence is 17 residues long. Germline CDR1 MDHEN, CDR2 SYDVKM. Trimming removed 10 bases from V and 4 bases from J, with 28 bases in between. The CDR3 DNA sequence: TGTGCCACGCTCCACCGGGGACTTAGTATGCTGGGCTATGGCTACACCTTC. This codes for CATLHRGLSMLGYGYTF.

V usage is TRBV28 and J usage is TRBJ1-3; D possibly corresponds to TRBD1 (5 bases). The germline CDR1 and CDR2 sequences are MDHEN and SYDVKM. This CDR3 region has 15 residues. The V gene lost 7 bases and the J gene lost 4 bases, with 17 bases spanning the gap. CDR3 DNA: TGTGCCAGCACCTGTACCGGGGGGTGGGGAAACACCATATATTTT. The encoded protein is CASTCTGGWGNTIYF.

The CDR3 spells CATSSIPAGVPNTGELFF. The DNA for the CDR3 is TGTGCCACCAGCAGTATACCAGCGGGAGTCCCCAACACCGGGGAGCTGTTTTTT. The chain couples TRBV15 to TRBJ2-2; 8 bases are a match to TRBD2. V trimming: 3 bases; J trimming: 2 bases; junction bases outside the gene matches: 11. This CDR3 has 18 residues. CDR1 is LNHNV and CDR2 is YYDKDF in the germline V gene (reference sequence).

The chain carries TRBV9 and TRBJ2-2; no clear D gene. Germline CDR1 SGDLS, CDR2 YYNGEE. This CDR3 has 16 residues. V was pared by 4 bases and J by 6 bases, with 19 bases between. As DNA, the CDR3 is TGTGCCAGCAGCTTAGAGCACCCACGAGGAGCCGGGGAGCTGTTTTTT. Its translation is CASSLEHPRGAGELFF.

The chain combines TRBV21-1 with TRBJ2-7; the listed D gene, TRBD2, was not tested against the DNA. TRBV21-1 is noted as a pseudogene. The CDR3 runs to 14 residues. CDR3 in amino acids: CASTGGLAGYEQYF. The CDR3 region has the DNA TGTGCCAGCACAGGGGGACTAGCGGGCTACGAGCAGTACTTC.

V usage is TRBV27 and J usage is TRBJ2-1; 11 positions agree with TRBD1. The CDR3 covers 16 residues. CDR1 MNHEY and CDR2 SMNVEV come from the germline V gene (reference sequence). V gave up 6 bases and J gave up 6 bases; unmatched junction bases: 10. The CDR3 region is CASSHRTGGVGNEQFF. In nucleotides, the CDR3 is TGTGCCAGCAGCCACAGGACAGGGGGCGTGGGCAATGAGCAGTTCTTC.

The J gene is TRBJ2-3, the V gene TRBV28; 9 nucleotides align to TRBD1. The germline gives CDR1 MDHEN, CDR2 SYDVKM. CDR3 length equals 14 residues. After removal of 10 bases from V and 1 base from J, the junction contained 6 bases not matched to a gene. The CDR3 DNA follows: TGTGCCACCACCCGGACAGGGGGCACAGATACGCAGTATTTT. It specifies CATTRTGGTDTQYF.

The CDR3 DNA reads as TGCGCCAGCAGCCAGCCGGGACTAGCCCTCGGCTACGAGCAGTACTTC. Its translation: CASSQPGLALGYEQYF. The chain has TRBV4-1 and TRBJ2-7; 9 nucleotides match TRBD2. The CDR3 consists of 16 residues. In germline, CDR1 is MGHRA, CDR2 YSYEKL. Trimming cost V 3 bases and J 3 bases; bases outside gene matches: 9.

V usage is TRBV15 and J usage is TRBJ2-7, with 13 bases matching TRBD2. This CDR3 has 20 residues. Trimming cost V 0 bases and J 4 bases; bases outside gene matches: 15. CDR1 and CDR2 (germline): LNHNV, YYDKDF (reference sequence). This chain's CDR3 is CATSRDGAGGTSGEGYEQYF. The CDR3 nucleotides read TGTGCCACCAGCAGAGATGGAGCAGGCGGGACTAGCGGGGAAGGTTACGAGCAGTACTTC.

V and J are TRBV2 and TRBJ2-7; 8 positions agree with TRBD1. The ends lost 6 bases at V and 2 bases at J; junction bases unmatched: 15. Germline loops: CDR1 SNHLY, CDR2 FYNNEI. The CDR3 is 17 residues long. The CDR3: CASRCRDRSSPTYEQYF. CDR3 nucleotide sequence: TGTGCCAGCAGATGCCGGGACAGGTCGAGCCCCACCTACGAGCAGTACTTC.

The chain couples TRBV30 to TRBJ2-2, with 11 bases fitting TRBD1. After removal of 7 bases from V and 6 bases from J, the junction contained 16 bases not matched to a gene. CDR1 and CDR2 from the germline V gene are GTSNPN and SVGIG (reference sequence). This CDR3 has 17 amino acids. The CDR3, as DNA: TGTGCCTCAACCTCATCCAGGACAGGGGGCCCTTCCGGGGAGCTGTTTTTT. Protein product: CASTSSRTGGPSGELFF. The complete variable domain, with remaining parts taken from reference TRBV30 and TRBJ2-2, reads SQTIHQWPATLVQPVGSPLSLECTVEGTSNPNLYWYRQAAGRGLQLLFYSVGIGQISSEVPQNLSASRPQDRQFILSSKKLLLSDSGFYLCASTSSRTGGPSGELFFGEGSRLTVL.

CDR3 region: CASTPGGNNEQFF. For the CDR3, the DNA is TGTGCCAGCACCCCAGGGGGGAACAATGAGCAGTTCTTC. This sequence joins TRBV7-9 and TRBJ2-1; tentative D call: TRBD1 (7 bases). CDR3 length equals 13 residues. Germline V gene sequence: CDR1 SEHNR, CDR2 FQNEAQ (reference sequence). V was cut by 7 bases and J by 5 bases, with 12 bases left in between.

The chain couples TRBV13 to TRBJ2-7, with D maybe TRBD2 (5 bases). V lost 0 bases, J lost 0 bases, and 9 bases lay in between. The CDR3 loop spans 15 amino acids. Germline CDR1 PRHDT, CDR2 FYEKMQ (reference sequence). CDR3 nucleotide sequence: TGTGCCAGCAGCTTAGGGAGCGGAAGCTCCTACGAGCAGTACTTC. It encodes CASSLGSGSSYEQYF. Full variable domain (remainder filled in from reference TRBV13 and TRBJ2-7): AAGVIQSPRHLIKEKRETATLKCYPIPRHDTVYWYQQGPGQDPQFLISFYEKMQSDKGSIPDRFSAQQFSDYHSELNMSSLELGDSALYFCASSLGSGSSYEQYFGPGTRLTVT.

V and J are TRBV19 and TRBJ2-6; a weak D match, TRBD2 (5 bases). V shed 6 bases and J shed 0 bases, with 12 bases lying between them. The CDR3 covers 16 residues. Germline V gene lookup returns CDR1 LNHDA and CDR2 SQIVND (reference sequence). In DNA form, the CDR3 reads TGTGCCAGTAGGGCAGGAGGTTACTCTGGGGCCAACGTCCTGACTTTC. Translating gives CASRAGGYSGANVLTF. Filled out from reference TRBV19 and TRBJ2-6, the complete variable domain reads DGGITQSPKYLFRKEGQNVTLSCEQNLNHDAMYWYRQDPGQGLRLIYYSQIVNDFQKGDIAEGYSVSREKKESFPLTVTSAQKNPTAFYLCASRAGGYSGANVLTFGAGSRLTVL.

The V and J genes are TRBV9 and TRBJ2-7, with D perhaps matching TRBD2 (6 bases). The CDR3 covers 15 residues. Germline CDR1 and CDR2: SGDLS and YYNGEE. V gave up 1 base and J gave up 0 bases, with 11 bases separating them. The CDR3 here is CASSVRNSGSYEQYF. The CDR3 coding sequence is TGTGCCAGCAGCGTACGGAATAGCGGCTCCTACGAGCAGTACTTC.

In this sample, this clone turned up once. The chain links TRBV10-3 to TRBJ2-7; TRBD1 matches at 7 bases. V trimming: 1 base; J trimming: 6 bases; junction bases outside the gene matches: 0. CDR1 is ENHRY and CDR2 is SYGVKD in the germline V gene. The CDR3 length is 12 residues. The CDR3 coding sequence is TGTGCCATCAGTGAGTACAGGGGCGAGCAGTACTTC. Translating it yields CAISEYRGEQYF.

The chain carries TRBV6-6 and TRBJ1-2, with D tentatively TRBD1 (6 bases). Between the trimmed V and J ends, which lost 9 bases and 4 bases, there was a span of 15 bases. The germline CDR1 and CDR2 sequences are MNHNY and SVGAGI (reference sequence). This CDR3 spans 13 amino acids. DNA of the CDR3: TGTGCCAGTCGGGGGGGGCTTCTCTATGGCTACACCTTC. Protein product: CASRGGLLYGYTF.